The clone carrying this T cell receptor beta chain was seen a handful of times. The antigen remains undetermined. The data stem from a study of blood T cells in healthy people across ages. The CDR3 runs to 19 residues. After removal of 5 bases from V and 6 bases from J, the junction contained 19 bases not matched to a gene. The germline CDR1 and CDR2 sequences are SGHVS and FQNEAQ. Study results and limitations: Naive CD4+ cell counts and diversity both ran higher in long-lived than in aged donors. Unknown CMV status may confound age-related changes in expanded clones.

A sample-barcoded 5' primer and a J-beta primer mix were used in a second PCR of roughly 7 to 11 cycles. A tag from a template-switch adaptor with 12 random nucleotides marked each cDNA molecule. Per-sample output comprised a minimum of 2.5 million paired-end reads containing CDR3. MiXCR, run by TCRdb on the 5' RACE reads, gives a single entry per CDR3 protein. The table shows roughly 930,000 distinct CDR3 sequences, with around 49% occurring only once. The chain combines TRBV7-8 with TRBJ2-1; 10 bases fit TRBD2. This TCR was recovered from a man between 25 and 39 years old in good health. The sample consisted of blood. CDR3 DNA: TGTGCCAGCAGCCTAAACCCCTATTTGAGGACTAGCGGAAGCAATGAGCAGTTCTTC. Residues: CASSLNPYLRTSGSNEQFF.